These T cell receptor beta chains were read from a single sample in a study of cytomegalovirus exposure and HLA in healthy donors. Repertoires were generated with immunoSEQ multiplex PCR, while TCRdb's copy carries only in-frame clones and drops some. The sample contains about 120,000 clones, approximately 74% of which appear only once. Material: PBMCs. These receptors were collected from a woman aged 50 to 65 in good health and CMV-seropositive. Each CDR3 is given with its conserved first and last residue. The D gene is left open where the match is weak. Size tells how often a clone was seen (once, few, many) or the class of an expanded clone, and some rows leave it out.

>TRBV5-1|TRBJ1-1|few|NA
CASSPGGVFSTEAFF
TGCGCCAGCAGTCCCGGCGGGGTGTTCAGCACTGAAGCTTTCTTT
>TRBV9|TRBJ2-3|once|NA
CASSVGGVGTDTQYF
TGTGCCAGCAGCGTCGGAGGGGTAGGCACAGATACGCAGTATTTT
>TRBV5-6|TRBJ2-5|NA|NA
CASSFSETQYF
TGTGCCAGCAGCTTCAGCGAAACCCAGTACTTC
>TRBV5-4|TRBJ2-4|NA|TRBD2
CASSLGEGWAKNIQYF
TGTGCCAGCAGCTTAGGGGAGGGGTGGGCCAAAAACATTCAGTACTTC
>TRBV5-1|TRBJ1-5|few|NA
CASSPGDMVRDSNQPQHF
TGCGCCAGCAGCCCGGGTGACATGGTTCGGGATAGCAATCAGCCCCAGCATTTT
>TRBV7-2|TRBJ1-6|NA|TRBD1
CASSYAGGGSPLHF
TGTGCCAGCAGCTATGCAGGGGGCGGTTCACCCCTCCACTTT
>TRBV2|TRBJ2-2|NA|NA
CASRGHATGELFF
TGTGCCAGCAGAGGACATGCGACCGGGGAGCTGTTTTTT
>TRBV6-6|TRBJ1-2|NA|NA
CASRTGQSGFGYTF
TGTGCCAGCAGGACAGGACAGTCGGGGTTCGGCTACACCTTC
>TRBV5-1|TRBJ2-2|NA|NA
CASSLGLAPNTGELFF
TGCGCCAGCAGCTTGGGGCTAGCGCCGAACACCGGGGAGCTGTTTTTT
>TRBV2|TRBJ1-1|few|TRBD1
CASSVSGTGAEAFF
TGTGCCAGCAGCGTTTCCGGGACAGGGGCTGAAGCTTTCTTT
>TRBV10-3|TRBJ1-5|few|TRBD1
CATGQGSAEPQHF
TGTGCCACCGGACAGGGCTCTGCGGAGCCCCAGCATTTT
>TRBV28|TRBJ1-2|NA|NA
CASSLRVDGYTF
TGTGCCAGCAGTTTGCGTGTAGATGGCTACACCTTC
>TRBV6-5|TRBJ1-1|NA|NA
CASSYGRSNTEAFF
TGTGCCAGCAGTTACGGTCGGTCGAACACTGAAGCTTTCTTT
>TRBV5-1|TRBJ1-5|once|NA
CASSLGSGDQPQHF
TGCGCCAGCAGCCTGGGGTCGGGGGACCAGCCCCAGCATTTT
>TRBV4-1|TRBJ2-7|few|TRBD1
CASSLGQGVYEQYF
TGCGCCAGCAGCCTGGGACAGGGCGTCTACGAGCAGTACTTC
>TRBV27|TRBJ1-5|NA|TRBD1
CASSRDRAHQPQHF
TGTGCCAGCAGTCGGGACAGGGCACATCAGCCCCAGCATTTT
>TRBV5-1|TRBJ2-1|NA|NA
CASTISGGPNEQFF
TGCGCCAGCACCATATCGGGGGGCCCCAATGAGCAGTTCTTC
>TRBV6-4|TRBJ1-2|NA|NA
CASSDGRGYTF
TGTGCCAGCAGTGACGGCCGTGGCTACACCTTC
>TRBV6-1|TRBJ1-5|NA|TRBD1
CASSEGTGGTSNQPQHF
TGTGCCAGCAGTGAAGGGACAGGCGGCACGAGCAATCAGCCCCAGCATTTT
>TRBV7-6|TRBJ2-3|NA|NA
CASSLVGGTDTQYF
TGTGCCAGCAGCTTAGTAGGGGGTACAGATACGCAGTATTTT
>TRBV18|TRBJ1-1|NA|TRBD1
CASSPQDTGESRAFF
TGTGCCAGCTCACCACAGGATACAGGGGAGAGTAGAGCTTTCTTT
>TRBV6-5|TRBJ2-3|NA|NA
CASSYSPGGDTQYF
TGTGCCAGCAGTTACTCGCCGGGTGGGGATACGCAGTATTTT
>TRBV7-2|TRBJ2-3|NA|TRBD1
CASSLAGTVSTDTQYF
TGTGCCAGCAGCTTAGCCGGGACAGTTAGCACAGATACGCAGTATTTT
>TRBV7-2|TRBJ2-5|NA|NA
CASSPPFEETQYF
TGTGCCAGCAGCCCCCCGTTTGAGGAGACCCAGTACTTC
>TRBV7-2|TRBJ1-1|NA|NA
CASSLSMGGTTEAFF
TGTGCCAGCAGCTTAAGTATGGGGGGGACCACTGAAGCTTTCTTT
>TRBV7-2|TRBJ1-6|NA|NA
CASSLVLGNSPLHF
TGTGCCAGCAGCTTAGTTCTCGGGAATTCACCCCTCCACTTT
>TRBV5-1|TRBJ2-7|NA|TRBD1
CASSLEGWDSTYEQYF
TGCGCCAGCAGCTTGGAGGGCTGGGACAGCACATACGAGCAGTACTTC
>TRBV5-4|TRBJ2-6|NA|TRBD2
CASSLASGVAGANVLTF
TGTGCCAGCAGCTTGGCCAGCGGGGTGGCTGGGGCCAACGTCCTGACTTTC
>TRBV14|TRBJ1-6|NA|NA
CASSLRVGNSPLHF
TGTGCCAGTAGCCTCAGGGTGGGTAATTCACCCCTCCACTTT
>TRBV5-4|TRBJ1-4|few|NA
CASSSGVYEKLFF
TGTGCCAGCAGCTCGGGGGTGTATGAAAAACTGTTTTTT
>TRBV5-1|TRBJ2-1|few|TRBD2
CASSLGTSGASSYNEQFF
TGCGCCAGCAGCTTGGGGACTAGCGGGGCATCCTCCTACAATGAGCAGTTCTTC
>TRBV27|TRBJ1-2|NA|NA
CASGHLDIQNSYGYTF
TGTGCCAGCGGCCATCTTGATATCCAAAATTCCTATGGCTACACCTTC
>TRBV28|TRBJ1-3|NA|TRBD1
CASSSTGAGSGNTIYF
TGTGCCAGCAGTTCGACAGGGGCGGGCTCTGGAAACACCATATATTTT
>TRBV6-1|TRBJ2-1|NA|TRBD2
CASIFGTSGGHEQFF
TGTGCCAGCATTTTTGGGACTAGCGGGGGCCATGAGCAGTTCTTC
>TRBV7-2|TRBJ2-7|few|TRBD1
CASSNSGQVYEQYF
TGTGCCAGCAGCAACTCGGGACAGGTCTACGAGCAGTACTTC
>TRBV7-2|TRBJ1-3|NA|TRBD1
CASSFRDRDTIYF
TGTGCCAGCAGCTTCCGGGACAGGGACACCATATATTTT
>TRBV7-2|TRBJ1-4|NA|NA
CASSPTGTTEKLFF
TGTGCCAGCAGCCCAACAGGGACCACGGAAAAACTGTTTTTT
>TRBV2|TRBJ2-7|NA|TRBD1
CASIRTGKNEQYF
TGTGCCAGCATTCGGACAGGGAAAAACGAGCAGTACTTC
>TRBV19|TRBJ1-3|once|TRBD1
CASSIDRASGNTIYF
TGTGCCAGTAGTATTGACAGGGCGTCTGGAAACACCATATATTTT
>TRBV6-5|TRBJ2-7|NA|NA
CASTGPSYEQYF
TGTGCCAGCACAGGGCCATCCTACGAGCAGTACTTC
>TRBV12-5|TRBJ2-1|few|TRBD2
CASGQDSGRRYNEQFF
TGTGCTAGTGGTCAAGATAGCGGGAGGCGATACAATGAGCAGTTCTTC
>TRBV14|TRBJ2-5|NA|NA
CASSQANGKQETQYF
TGTGCCAGCAGCCAAGCCAACGGGAAACAAGAGACCCAGTACTTC
>TRBV15|TRBJ2-7|NA|NA
CATSRRTEAEQYF
TGTGCCACCAGCCGACGTACTGAGGCTGAGCAGTACTTC
>TRBV2|TRBJ1-1|NA|TRBD1
CASGRQGYSEAFF
TGTGCCAGCGGGAGACAGGGTTACTCTGAAGCTTTCTTT